This T cell receptor beta chain stems from a study of blood T cell repertoires in COVID-19. Libraries were prepared by immunoSEQ multiplex PCR; TCRdb keeps only in-frame clonotypes and omits some of them. The sample lists 85,000 to 120,000 clones; under 90% were seen once. CDR1 and CDR2 (germline): SGHRS, YFSETQ. CDR3 length: 14 amino acids. The ends were cut back, 4 bases at V and 6 bases at J, with 15 bases in the middle. The J gene is TRBJ2-3, the V gene TRBV5-1, with D possibly matching TRBD2 (6 bases). The clonotype originates from a woman aged 60-75 years with acute or convalescent COVID-19. Sequencing used peripheral blood. CDR3 region: CASSLTGGRDTQYF. The CDR3 nucleotides are TGCGCCAGCAGCCTTACCGGGGGACGGGATACGCAGTATTTT.